This entry lists 22 T cell receptor beta chains sequenced from one sample in a study of chemoradiotherapy in HPV16-positive cancers. Assay used: immunoSEQ multiplex PCR; TCRdb lists only in-frame clones, some missing. In the table there are approximately 13,000 clones, roughly 80% of which are singletons. Sampling was performed from a patient who underwent chemoradiotherapy. The receptors shown here come from a human donor with HPV-associated anogenital cancer.

This chain joins TRBV27 and TRBJ2-1, with 9 bases identical to TRBD1. Per the germline V gene, CDR1 is MNHEY and CDR2 is SMNVEV (reference sequence). Trimming cost V 2 bases and J 0 bases; bases outside gene matches: 5. The CDR3 totals 17 residues. Here the CDR3 reads CASSLGTGGYSYNEQFF. Written as DNA, the CDR3 is TGTGCCAGCAGTTTAGGTACAGGGGGCTACTCCTACAATGAGCAGTTCTTC.

V usage is TRBV2 and J usage is TRBJ2-2; D not resolved. This CDR3 spans 14 amino acids. Germline loops: CDR1 SNHLY, CDR2 FYNNEI. V gave up 7 bases and J gave up 3 bases, with 12 bases separating them. The CDR3: CASTRSSDTGELFF. The CDR3, as DNA: TGTGCCAGCACCAGGTCCTCGGACACCGGGGAGCTGTTTTTT.

This clone came up a few times. The CDR3 loop reads CASSLGQVGYEQYF. The DNA for the CDR3 is TGTGCCAGCAGCCTCGGACAGGTGGGCTACGAGCAGTACTTC. The gene calls are TRBV5-6 and TRBJ2-7, with TRBD1 matching 7 bases. Germline-derived CDR1 and CDR2 are SGHDT and YYEEEE. Trimming at V came to 4 bases and at J to 3 bases, leaving 7 bases not matched to a gene. CDR3 length: 14 amino acids.

V is TRBV25-1 and J is TRBJ2-2; TRBD1 matches at 11 bases. The CDR3 runs 17 residues. CDR1 is MGHDK and CDR2 is SYGVNS in the germline V gene. The ends lost 3 bases at V and 5 bases at J; junction bases unmatched: 8. The CDR3 nucleotides are TGTGCCAGCAGTGAGCCAGGGACAGGGGGACGGACCGGGGAGCTGTTTTTT. Translating gives CASSEPGTGGRTGELFF.

The chain links TRBV19 to TRBJ2-1; no reliable D call. The germline V gene has CDR1 LNHDA and CDR2 SQIVND (reference sequence). The CDR3 length is 18 residues. Trimming pared 7 bases from V and 0 bases from J, leaving 22 bases between. The CDR3 reads CASIIPLGRPSSYNEQFF. In DNA form, the CDR3 reads TGTGCCAGTATAATCCCTCTAGGCAGGCCAAGCTCCTACAATGAGCAGTTCTTC.

V usage is TRBV4-3 and J usage is TRBJ1-2; D remains unclear. Trimming left V 0 bases short and J 8 bases short, with 16 bases between. The CDR3 runs 15 residues. Germline CDR1 is LGHNA and CDR2 is YSLEER. The DNA for the CDR3 is TGCGCCAGCAGCCAAGATCTTGGAGACTCGGGGGGCTACACCTTC. The encoded protein is CASSQDLGDSGGYTF.

V and J are TRBV4-1 and TRBJ1-5; tentatively, D is TRBD1 (6 bases). The CDR3 is 15 amino acids. CDR1 is MGHRA and CDR2 is YSYEKL in the germline V gene. Trimming took off 3 bases at V and 1 base at J, with 10 bases between the two ends. In DNA, the CDR3 is TGCGCCAGCAGCCATACCCAGGGGAGCAATCAGCCCCAGCATTTT. Its protein product is CASSHTQGSNQPQHF.

The sample holds a few counts of this clone. The V call is TRBV6-5, the J call TRBJ2-2, with D perhaps assigned TRBD1 or TRBD2 (5 bases each). With 4 bases removed from V and 6 bases from J, the gap between germline ends came to 12 bases. CDR1 and CDR2 (germline): MNHEY, SVGAGI. The CDR3 is 14 residues long. CDR3 amino acids: CASSWLGTAGELFF. The CDR3 DNA follows: TGTGCCAGCAGTTGGTTGGGGACGGCCGGGGAGCTGTTTTTT.

The chain joins TRBV6-1 to TRBJ2-1; 12 bases align to TRBD2. The trim removed 4 bases at V and 15 bases at J, leaving 4 bases unmatched. This CDR3 is built from 12 residues. Germline-derived CDR1 and CDR2 are MNHNS and SASEGT. CDR3 sequence: CASSGLAGVGFF. CDR3 in DNA: TGTGCCAGCAGTGGACTAGCGGGGGTTGGGTTCTTC.

V usage is TRBV6-1 and J usage is TRBJ2-1; the D gene is possibly TRBD2 (6 bases). The CDR3 has 16 residues. V was clipped by 4 bases and J by 3 bases, with 16 bases between them. Germline CDR1 is MNHNS and CDR2 is SASEGT. The CDR3 DNA follows: TGTGCCAGCAGTGCTCCTGGGGGGAGCAACTACAATGAGCAGTTCTTC. It encodes CASSAPGGSNYNEQFF.

This clone appeared a single time. The identical CDR3 is also encoded by other nucleotide sequences in the sample. The J gene is TRBJ1-1, the V gene TRBV5-1; TRBD1 aligns across 7 bases. Unmatched junction bases numbered 1, after V lost 4 bases and J lost 1 base. The CDR3 is 13 residues long. Germline V gives CDR1 SGHRS, CDR2 YFSETQ. This chain's CDR3 is CASSRTGNTEAFF. CDR3 sequence (DNA): TGCGCCAGCAGCAGGACAGGGAACACTGAAGCTTTCTTT. The whole variable domain, remainder taken from reference TRBV5-1 and TRBJ1-1, is KAGVTQTPRYLIKTRGQQVTLSCSPISGHRSVSWYQQTPGQGLQFLFEYFSETQRNKGNFPGRFSGRQFSNSRSEMNVSTLELGDSALYLCASSRTGNTEAFFGQGTRLTVV.

DNA for the CDR3: TGTGCCAGTGGGGACCTTGGCGGCAATGAGCAGTTCTTC. It specifies CASGDLGGNEQFF. The V call is TRBV19, the J call TRBJ2-1; D might be TRBD1 or TRBD2, each matching 5 bases. The V gene's germline CDR1 is LNHDA and CDR2 SQIVND (reference sequence). The CDR3 has 13 residues. V was clipped by 8 bases and J by 6 bases, with 14 bases between them.

The V gene is TRBV6-5, the J gene TRBJ1-3, with 8 nucleotides matching TRBD1. The V gene's germline CDR1 is MNHEY and CDR2 SVGAGI. The CDR3 sequence is 15 residues long. The V gene end was trimmed by 5 bases and the J gene end by 4 bases; junction bases not matched to a gene: 7. CDR3: CASSGHRGTGNTIYF. The CDR3 coding sequence is TGTGCCAGCAGTGGCCACAGGGGGACCGGAAACACCATATATTTT.

The chain uses TRBV5-1 and TRBJ2-1; D may be TRBD1 (6 bases). Germline loops: CDR1 SGHRS, CDR2 YFSETQ. V was pared by 3 bases and J by 0 bases, with 7 bases between. The CDR3 runs to 14 residues. CDR3: CASSSDSSYNEQFF. CDR3 sequence (DNA): TGCGCCAGCAGCTCGGACAGCTCCTACAATGAGCAGTTCTTC.

In its sample, this clone was seen a few times. The genes are TRBV15 and TRBJ2-6; D may be TRBD1 (5 bases). The V gene lost 5 bases and the J gene lost 4 bases, with 12 bases spanning the gap. The CDR3 covers 15 residues. Germline assignment: CDR1 LNHNV and CDR2 YYDKDF (reference sequence). The CDR3 sequence is CATSDSQYGANVLTF. In nucleotides, the CDR3 is TGTGCCACCAGCGACAGTCAGTACGGGGCCAACGTCCTGACTTTC.

This clone was seen a handful of times. DNA of the CDR3: TGTGCCAGCAGTGAAGTTCGCTCTGGAAACACCATATATTTT. It specifies CASSEVRSGNTIYF. The rearrangement joins TRBV2 to TRBJ1-3; D call uncertain. The germline V gene encodes CDR1 SNHLY and CDR2 FYNNEI. Trimming stripped 1 base from V and 0 bases from J, with 4 bases between. The CDR3 has 14 residues.

V usage is TRBV5-6 and J usage is TRBJ1-2; D is possibly TRBD1 (5 bases). This CDR3 is 15 amino acids long. CDR1 is SGHDT, CDR2 YYEEEE, per germline. V was cut by 0 bases and J by 4 bases, with 13 bases left in between. The DNA for the CDR3 is TGTGCCAGCAGCTTGGTGACAGTCGATCCCTATGGCTACACCTTC. Its protein product is CASSLVTVDPYGYTF.

The chain is built from TRBV14 and TRBJ1-3; 7 nucleotides match TRBD1. In germline, CDR1 is SGHDN, CDR2 FVKESK. J gave up 0 bases and V 4 bases, and 3 bases lay outside the gene matches. This CDR3 has 15 amino acids. CDR3 amino acids: CASSRQGSSGNTIYF. The CDR3 DNA sequence: TGTGCCAGCAGCCGACAGGGTAGCTCTGGAAACACCATATATTTT.

The chain employs TRBV29-1 and TRBJ1-4; 9 bases agree with TRBD1. CDR3 length: 14 residues. Germline V gives CDR1 SQVTM, CDR2 ANQGSEA. V shed 0 bases and J 8 bases; nucleotides not matched to a gene: 4. The CDR3 sequence: CSVEDRGQGEKLFF. The DNA for the CDR3 is TGCAGCGTTGAAGATCGGGGACAGGGCGAAAAACTGTTTTTT.

The chain joins TRBV30 to TRBJ2-3; the D is unclear. Looked up from germline, CDR1 is GTSNPN and CDR2 is SVGIG (reference sequence). The CDR3 spans 13 residues. The ends were cut back, 0 bases at V and 1 base at J, with 5 bases in the middle. CDR3 bases: TGTGCCTGGAGTGTAAGCGGCACAGATACGCAGTATTTT. It encodes CAWSVSGTDTQYF.

The sample holds a few counts of this clone. This chain uses TRBV12-5 with TRBJ2-5; no firm D call. Trimming took off 4 bases at V and 5 bases at J, with 5 bases between the two ends. The CDR3 is made up of 11 amino acids. The V gene's germline CDR1 is LGHNT and CDR2 FRNRAP. The chain's CDR3 is CASGWWETQYF. In nucleotides, the CDR3 is TGTGCTAGTGGTTGGTGGGAGACCCAGTACTTC.

The chain combines TRBV4-2 with TRBJ2-1, with D perhaps matching TRBD1 or TRBD2 (5 bases each). The germline V gene encodes CDR1 LGHNA and CDR2 YNFKEQ. V lost 0 bases, J lost 5 bases, and 11 bases lay in between. This CDR3 is 15 amino acids long. In DNA form, the CDR3 reads TGTGCCAGCAGCCAAGATGAGGGGCTAGACAATGAGCAGTTCTTC. It encodes CASSQDEGLDNEQFF.